The 18 T cell receptor beta chains listed next were all sequenced from one sample in a study of CD8 T cells in ankylosing spondylitis. TCRdb passed the 5' RACE reads through MiXCR, listing each CDR3 protein once. The table records more than 150,000 distinct CDR3 sequences, roughly 20% of them present only once. The sample comprised blood, either unsorted or a sorted T cell fraction (not recorded which). These receptors all stem from a male donor under 35 with ankylosing spondylitis or in good health (not recorded which).

The table lists this clonotype with many counts. J is TRBJ1-1 and V is TRBV15; D unresolved. CDR1 LNHNV and CDR2 YYDKDF come from the germline V gene (reference sequence). The V end was cut by 4 bases, the J end by 4 bases, with 13 bases between. The CDR3 runs to 14 residues. CDR3 coding DNA: TGTGCCACCAGCATTGAAAAGGGAGGCACTGAAGCTTTCTTT. It specifies CATSIEKGGTEAFF.

The chain couples TRBV28 to TRBJ1-5; D perhaps matches TRBD1 (5 bases). This CDR3 has 13 residues. CDR1 is MDHEN and CDR2 is SYDVKM in the germline V gene. V gave up 10 bases and J gave up 5 bases, with 15 bases separating them. CDR3 in DNA: TGTGCCACCAAACGGTGGGGGGATCAGCCCCAGCATTTT. Amino acid sequence: CATKRWGDQPQHF.

This clonotype was seen a handful of times. The chain joins TRBV7-2 to TRBJ2-3, with 9 positions matching TRBD2. Germline CDR1 reads SGHTA; CDR2 reads FQGNSA. Trimming at V came to 3 bases and at J to 8 bases, leaving 12 bases not matched to a gene. The CDR3 spans 16 residues. The CDR3 DNA follows: TGTGCCAGCAGCTTCTATGCTAGCGGGACCACCCGTACGCAGTATTTT. Residues: CASSFYASGTTRTQYF.

This clonotype was detected a few times. The chain recombines TRBV10-1 with TRBJ2-3; TRBD2 matches 8 bases. The CDR3 covers 14 residues. J gave up 4 bases and V 10 bases, and 10 bases lay outside the gene matches. The V gene's germline CDR1 is WNHNN and CDR2 SYGVQD (reference sequence). The CDR3: CATQAGAISDTQYF. The CDR3 bases are TGCGCCACCCAAGCGGGAGCGATTTCAGATACGCAGTATTTT.

In its sample, this clonotype was seen many times. This sequence joins TRBV7-9 and TRBJ2-4; TRBD2 aligns across 14 bases. Losses at the gene ends were 3 bases for V and 3 bases for J; bases not matched to a gene: 13. Germline V CDR1 and CDR2: SEHNR, FQNEAQ (reference sequence). The CDR3 is made up of 20 amino acids. This CDR3 is CASSLPTGLAGVGDKNIQYF. The CDR3 DNA is TGTGCCAGCAGCTTGCCAACGGGACTAGCGGGAGTAGGGGACAAAAACATTCAGTACTTC.

The gene calls are TRBV24-1 and TRBJ2-3; D is undetermined. The length of the CDR3 is 14 residues. Germline CDR1 reads KGHDR; CDR2 reads SFDVKD. V dropped 6 bases and J dropped 2 bases, with 11 bases sitting between them. CDR3 loop: CATSPGLNTDTQYF. Here the CDR3 DNA reads TGTGCCACCAGTCCGGGCCTGAACACAGATACGCAGTATTTT.

This clonotype was counted only a few times. The genes are TRBV20-1 and TRBJ2-3; D is unclear. V was trimmed by 1 base and J by 8 bases, leaving 13 bases between them. The CDR3 spans 13 residues. Germline V gene lookup returns CDR1 DFQATT and CDR2 SNEGSKA (reference sequence). Here the CDR3 DNA reads TGCAGTGCTAGAGTTCCGAGCATTCTTACGCAGTATTTT. This encodes CSARVPSILTQYF.

This clonotype was recorded a few times. The chain joins TRBV20-1 to TRBJ1-2, with 7 bases fitting TRBD1. This CDR3 is 12 amino acids long. The germline gives CDR1 DFQATT, CDR2 SNEGSKA (reference sequence). The junction had 7 bases not matched to a gene; V was cut back by 5 bases and J by 7 bases. CDR3 nucleotides: TGCAGTGCTGTATACAGGGGAGGTGGCTACACCTTC. Translation gives CSAVYRGGGYTF.

This clonotype has only a few counts. DNA for the CDR3: TGTGCCAGCAGCTCCGGGACTAGCGGGAGCCCCTACGAGCAGTACTTC. This encodes CASSSGTSGSPYEQYF. J is TRBJ2-7 and V is TRBV5-4, with 14 bases lining up with TRBD2. V lost 3 bases, J lost 2 bases, and 4 bases stayed unmatched. The germline V gene encodes CDR1 SGHNT and CDR2 YYREEE (reference sequence). The CDR3 is 16 residues long.

This clonotype was counted ten times or more. This chain connects TRBV10-3 to TRBJ2-1; TRBD1 matches at 8 bases. CDR3 length equals 15 residues. Germline loops: CDR1 ENHRY, CDR2 SYGVKD. V lost 6 bases, J lost 4 bases, and 8 bases stayed unmatched. CDR3 residues: CAISPGQGAYNEQFF. CDR3 coding DNA: TGTGCCATCAGCCCCGGACAGGGTGCGTACAATGAGCAGTTCTTC.

The chain uses TRBV6-1 and TRBJ1-1; unclear D gene. V lost 2 bases to trimming and J lost 4 bases, with 11 bases between them. Germline V lookup: CDR1 MNHNS, CDR2 SASEGT. This CDR3 has 14 amino acids. CDR3 protein: CASSETRLSTEAFF. CDR3 in DNA: TGTGCCAGCAGTGAAACCCGCTTGTCCACTGAAGCTTTCTTT.

This clonotype was seen ten or more times. The genes are TRBV7-9 and TRBJ2-1; no definite D call. The CDR3 runs 17 residues. CDR1 SEHNR and CDR2 FQNEAQ come from the germline V gene (reference sequence). Trimming took off 7 bases at V and 0 bases at J, with 19 bases between the two ends. CDR3 DNA: TGTGCCAGCATCGATACTCCGAATCGCCTCTCCTACAATGAGCAGTTCTTC. This translates into CASIDTPNRLSYNEQFF. Looking up the rest from reference TRBV7-9 and TRBJ2-1 gives the full variable domain: DTGVSQNPRHKITKRGQNVTFRCDPISEHNRLYWYRQTLGQGPEFLTYFQNEAQLEKSRLLSDRFSAERPKGSFSTLEIQRTEQGDSAMYLCASIDTPNRLSYNEQFFGPGTRLTVL.

This clonotype was seen ten or more times. This rearrangement joins TRBV4-2 to TRBJ2-1; possibly TRBD1 or TRBD2 for D (5 bases each). Germline assignment: CDR1 LGHNA and CDR2 YNFKEQ. The CDR3 totals 14 residues. The V end was cut by 0 bases, the J end by 6 bases, with 9 bases between. DNA of the CDR3: TGTGCCAGCAGCCAAGATTCGGGGACCAATGAGCAGTTCTTC. Amino acids: CASSQDSGTNEQFF.

Many counts were recorded for this clonotype. This chain uses TRBV20-1 with TRBJ2-1; TRBD2 aligns across 11 bases. Germline values: CDR1 DFQATT, CDR2 SNEGSKA (reference sequence). V lost 1 base to trimming and J lost 3 bases; unmatched junction nucleotides: 5. This CDR3 comprises 16 residues. The CDR3 DNA reads as TGCAGTGCTAGAGTGAATGGACTAGCGGGCTACAATGAGCAGTTCTTC. It specifies CSARVNGLAGYNEQFF.

The chain combines TRBV12-5 with TRBJ1-1; D is uncertain. Germline CDR1 and CDR2: LGHNT and FRNRAP. Trimming stripped 6 bases from V and 6 bases from J, with 14 bases between. The CDR3 length is 13 residues. Here the CDR3 DNA reads TGTGCTAGTGGCTTCTCGGTTAGCGCTGAAGCTTTCTTT. It specifies CASGFSVSAEAFF.

In this sample, this clonotype turned up many times. This chain joins TRBV4-2 and TRBJ2-1; TRBD1 matches at 7 bases. Germline V lookup: CDR1 LGHNA, CDR2 YNFKEQ. The ends lost 0 bases at V and 2 bases at J; junction bases unmatched: 4. The CDR3 loop spans 16 amino acids. CDR3 amino acids: CASSQDWQGAYNEQFF. CDR3 in DNA: TGTGCCAGCAGCCAAGACTGGCAGGGGGCCTACAATGAGCAGTTCTTC.

The gene calls are TRBV7-6 and TRBJ2-1, with D perhaps being TRBD1 or TRBD2 (5 bases each). V lost 2 bases, J lost 2 bases, and 10 bases lay in between. The germline gives CDR1 SGHVS, CDR2 FNYEAQ. The CDR3 covers 15 residues. CDR3 DNA sequence: TGTGCCAGCAGCTTACTGACGGGACCCTACAATGAGCAGTTCTTC. The encoded protein is CASSLLTGPYNEQFF.

This clonotype was observed many times. The chain couples TRBV7-3 to TRBJ2-2; D perhaps matches TRBD1 (5 bases). CDR3 length: 13 amino acids. V lost 3 bases to trimming and J lost 10 bases, with 12 bases between them. Per germline, CDR1 SGHTA and CDR2 FQGTGA. The CDR3 loop is CASSFSGAQELFF. In DNA, the CDR3 is TGTGCCAGCAGCTTCTCTGGGGCTCAGGAGCTGTTTTTT.